A single sample is the source of the 5 T cell receptor beta chains below, sequenced in a study of blood T cells in healthy people across ages. Primers used in a second PCR of about 6 to 11 cycles were a sample-barcoded 5' primer and a J-beta primer mix. Each CDR3 protein is one row after TCRdb ran MiXCR on the 5' RACE reads. The sample records about 290,000 distinct CDR3 sequences, about 25% being singletons. Sequenced material: blood. These receptors all stem from a woman between 70 and 85 years old in good health.

This clonotype has more than one count but fewer than ten. The chain is built from TRBV5-6 and TRBJ2-7, with D perhaps TRBD2 (5 bases). The CDR3 runs 15 residues. Germline V gives CDR1 SGHDT, CDR2 YYEEEE. Trimming shortened V by 3 bases and J by 2 bases, and 15 bases separated the two germline ends. CDR3 DNA sequence: TGTGCCAGCAGCTCCTTAAGAGGGCCACCCTACGAGCAGTACTTC. It translates to CASSSLRGPPYEQYF.

This clonotype showed up just once. V usage is TRBV20-1 and J usage is TRBJ1-4; possibly TRBD1 for D (5 bases). Germline lookup yields CDR1 DFQATT and CDR2 SNEGSKA (reference sequence). This CDR3 has 15 residues. Trimming took 0 bases from V and 0 from J, leaving 8 bases between them. CDR3 in DNA: TGCAGTGCTAGAGAGTCAGGGACAACTAATGAAAAACTGTTTTTT. Amino acids: CSARESGTTNEKLFF.

This clonotype was counted only a few times. The gene calls are TRBV6-1 and TRBJ2-5; D possibly corresponds to TRBD1 (6 bases). The DNA end is a closer match to TRBJ2-7, so the J assignment may be wrong. The CDR3 is 15 residues long. CDR1 and CDR2 from the germline V gene are MNHNS and SASEGT. In DNA form, the CDR3 reads TGTGCCAGCAGTGTCACAGGGAATGGAGACTACGAGCAGTACTTC. It specifies CASSVTGNGDYEQYF.

This chain connects TRBV7-9 to TRBJ2-3; D may be TRBD2 (6 bases). The CDR3 extends over 14 amino acids. The V gene's germline CDR1 is SEHNR and CDR2 FQNEAQ (reference sequence). V lost 5 bases, J lost 5 bases, and 14 bases lay in between. The CDR3 coding sequence is TGTGCCAGCAGCCCGCGGGGTCTGAGAGATACGCAGTATTTT. Protein: CASSPRGLRDTQYF.

V is TRBV7-2 and J is TRBJ1-4, with TRBD1 matching 10 bases. V was pared by 8 bases and J by 9 bases, with 6 bases of the junction left unmatched. Per germline, CDR1 SGHTA and CDR2 FQGNSA. The CDR3 is 13 amino acids. DNA of the CDR3: TGTGCCAGCGCGGGACAGGGGATACAAAAACTGTTTTTT. Translated, it gives CASAGQGIQKLFF. The full variable domain, with the rest looked up from reference TRBV7-2 and TRBJ1-4, is GAGVSQSPSNKVTEKGKDVELRCDPISGHTALYWYRQSLGQGLEFLIYFQGNSAPDKSGLPSDRFSAERTGGSVSTLTIQRTQQEDSAVYLCASAGQGIQKLFFGSGTQLSVL.